This TCR beta chain was sequenced during a study of blood T cell repertoires in COVID-19. Overall study: Some COVID-19 samples were acute and others convalescent; all came from the United States, Italy and Spain.

Original processing methods: Amplification of reference gene primers was used by the study to estimate nucleated cell counts. TCRdb's copy holds only in-frame clones and misses some; the assay was immunoSEQ multiplex PCR. For V, J and clone size, that table is used; D and trimming come from the DNA. The sample contains 250,000 to 350,000 clones, approximately 88% of which appear only once. Between the trimmed V and J ends, which lost 4 bases and 4 bases, there was a span of 19 bases. This CDR3 has 16 residues. Germline V gene sequence: CDR1 LNHDA, CDR2 SQIVND (reference sequence). This clonotype originated in a human donor with COVID-19, enrolled during active disease. The donor label of this sample is uncertain. The chain carries TRBV19 and TRBJ1-2; D possibly corresponds to TRBD1 (6 bases). Sequenced input: peripheral blood. The CDR3 reads CASSTSGAARVYGYTF. CDR3 in DNA: TGTGCCAGTAGTACCTCAGGGGCCGCCAGGGTCTATGGCTACACCTTC.